This T cell receptor (beta chain) was documented in a study of cytomegalovirus exposure and HLA in healthy donors. Findings of the study overall: In presence/absence analyses, roughly uniform sequencing depth across donors was assumed. TCR beta chain V- and J-gene trimming was linked, in a later analysis, to a missense variant in DCLRE1C.

The germline gives CDR1 SGHDT, CDR2 YYEEEE. V was cut by 4 bases and J by 5 bases, with 15 bases left in between. This CDR3 has 14 residues. PCR employed 60 Vbeta and 13 Jbeta primers. Profiled with immunoSEQ multiplex PCR; TCRdb holds only in-frame clones, not every one. The table includes fewer than 200,000 clones, over 60% detected once. This clone showed up just a few times. Its antigen is as yet unknown. This sequence joins TRBV5-6 and TRBJ1-2; possible D gene TRBD1, 5 bases. The clonotype originates from a girl aged 10 to 17 in good health and CMV-seronegative. The specimen sequenced was PBMCs. Here the CDR3 DNA reads TGTGCCAGCAGCCTCCCTAGGGGAGGTTATGGCTACACCTTC. This gives the protein CASSLPRGGYGYTF.